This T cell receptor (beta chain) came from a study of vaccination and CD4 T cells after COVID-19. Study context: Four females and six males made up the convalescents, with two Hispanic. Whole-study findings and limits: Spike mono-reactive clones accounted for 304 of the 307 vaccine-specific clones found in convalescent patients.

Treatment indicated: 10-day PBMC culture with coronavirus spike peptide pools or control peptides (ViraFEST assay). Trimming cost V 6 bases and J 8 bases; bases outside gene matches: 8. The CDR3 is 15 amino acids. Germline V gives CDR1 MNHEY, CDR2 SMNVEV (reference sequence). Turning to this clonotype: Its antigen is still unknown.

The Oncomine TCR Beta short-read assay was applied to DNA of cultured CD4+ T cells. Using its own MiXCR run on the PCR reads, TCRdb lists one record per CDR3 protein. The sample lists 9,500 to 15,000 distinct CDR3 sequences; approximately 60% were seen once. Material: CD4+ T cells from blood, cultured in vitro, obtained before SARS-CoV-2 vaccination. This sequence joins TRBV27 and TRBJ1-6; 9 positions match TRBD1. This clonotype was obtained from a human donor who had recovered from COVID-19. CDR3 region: CASRPMDRGDSPLHF. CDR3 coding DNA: TGTGCCAGCAGACCTATGGACAGGGGAGATTCACCCCTCCACTTT.